Presented here are 27 T cell receptor beta chains from one specimen sequenced in a study of shared T cell receptors in the human thymus. This table comes from immunoSEQ multiplex PCR, and its TCRdb copy is limited to in-frame clones, with some not included. The repertoire holds some 660,000 clones, with approximately 87% as singletons. These data also formed part of another study, on human thymus T cells.

Material for sequencing was thymocytes. The receptors here all came from a boy under three years old with a congenital heart defect.

This clone was counted between two and nine times. The V gene is TRBV5-6, the J gene TRBJ1-1; 7 positions match TRBD1. The junction had 6 bases not matched to a gene; V was cut back by 3 bases and J by 1 base. This CDR3 is 15 amino acids long. Germline V gene sequence: CDR1 SGHDT, CDR2 YYEEEE. CDR3 sequence (DNA): TGTGCCAGCAGCTCCCCGGACAGGCCGAACACTGAAGCTTTCTTT. It codes for CASSSPDRPNTEAFF.

The chain links TRBV5-4 to TRBJ2-3, with D possibly being TRBD1 (6 bases). V was pared by 1 base and J by 0 bases, with 6 bases between. Germline V gene sequence: CDR1 SGHNT, CDR2 YYREEE (reference sequence). The CDR3 extends over 14 amino acids. The CDR3 bases are TGTGCCAGCAGCTTGCAGGGGAGCACAGATACGCAGTATTTT. It codes for CASSLQGSTDTQYF.

The genes are TRBV4-3 and TRBJ2-1, with a tentative D call TRBD1 (5 bases). With 0 bases removed from V and 0 bases from J, the gap between germline ends came to 15 bases. Looked up from germline, CDR1 is LGHNA and CDR2 is YSLEER. The CDR3 extends over 18 amino acids. The CDR3 DNA follows: TGCGCCAGCAGCCAAGATAGGTTTGGGGCTTACTCCTACAATGAGCAGTTCTTC. It translates to CASSQDRFGAYSYNEQFF.

Comments on this clone: Additional DNA sequences in this sample encode the identical CDR3. CDR3 bases: TGTGCCAGCTCCCCCAGGGTGGGTCAGCCCCAGCATTTT. Residues: CASSPRVGQPQHF. The genes are TRBV27 and TRBJ1-5; weak D call: TRBD1 (5 bases). Trimming stripped 8 bases from V and 6 bases from J, with 14 bases between. The germline gives CDR1 MNHEY, CDR2 SMNVEV (reference sequence). The CDR3 is made up of 13 amino acids.

CDR3 in amino acids: CASSESRTGYHEQYF. DNA for the CDR3: TGCGCCAGCAGTGAGTCTAGGACAGGGTACCACGAGCAGTACTTC. The chain has TRBV10-1 and TRBJ2-7; TRBD1 aligns across 8 bases. CDR1 WNHNN and CDR2 SYGVQD come from the germline V gene (reference sequence). J was trimmed by 5 bases and V by 0 bases; bases with no gene match: 6. The CDR3 is made up of 15 amino acids.

This chain uses TRBV28 with TRBJ2-5; D is unclear. CDR3 length: 11 amino acids. Germline V gene sequence: CDR1 MDHEN, CDR2 SYDVKM. Trimming took off 6 bases at V and 5 bases at J, with 7 bases between the two ends. CDR3 nucleotide sequence: TGTGCCAGCAGCGTGAGGGAGACCCAGTACTTC. It codes for CASSVRETQYF. The full variable domain, completed using reference TRBV28 and TRBJ2-5, is DVKVTQSSRYLVKRTGEKVFLECVQDMDHENMFWYRQDPGLGLRLIYFSYDVKMKEKGDIPEGYSVSREKKERFSLILESASTNQTSMYLCASSVRETQYFGPGTRLLVL.

This sequence joins TRBV28 and TRBJ2-1, with 8 bases matching TRBD1. Germline CDR1 MDHEN, CDR2 SYDVKM. The CDR3 loop spans 20 amino acids. V gave up 6 bases and J gave up 2 bases; unmatched junction bases: 21. The CDR3 protein is CASSSEGEGEQGEAYNEQFF. CDR3 in DNA: TGTGCCAGCAGCTCGGAGGGAGAGGGGGAACAGGGGGAGGCCTACAATGAGCAGTTCTTC.

The genes are TRBV5-4 and TRBJ2-7; D is perhaps TRBD2 (7 bases). V was shortened by 2 bases and J by 8 bases, with 17 bases between the two germline ends. CDR3 length: 14 amino acids. CDR1 is SGHNT, CDR2 YYREEE, per germline (reference sequence). The CDR3 loop reads CASSFPGGSVKQYF. Written as DNA, the CDR3 is TGTGCCAGCAGCTTCCCGGGGGGCTCAGTCAAGCAGTACTTC.

The V call is TRBV4-3, the J call TRBJ2-3, with TRBD1 as a possible D gene (5 bases). The CDR3 consists of 16 residues. V was pared by 0 bases and J by 6 bases, with 16 bases between. The V gene's germline CDR1 is LGHNA and CDR2 YSLEER. The CDR3 DNA reads as TGCGCCAGCAGCCAAGATATGCGGCTAGGGGCGGATACGCAGTATTTT. Translating it yields CASSQDMRLGADTQYF.

This clone was seen more than once but under ten times. The genes are TRBV5-1 and TRBJ2-1, with 11 bases aligning to TRBD2. J was trimmed by 8 bases and V by 0 bases; bases with no gene match: 4. The length of the CDR3 is 15 residues. The germline V gene encodes CDR1 SGHRS and CDR2 YFSETQ. The CDR3 coding sequence is TGCGCCAGCAGCTTGGTTCTAGCGGGGGGCCATGAGCAGTTCTTC. Translated, it gives CASSLVLAGGHEQFF.

This chain joins TRBV10-3 and TRBJ2-7, with 12 nucleotides matching TRBD2. With 2 bases clipped from V and 4 bases from J, the junction kept 6 bases outside the gene matches. The V gene's germline CDR1 is ENHRY and CDR2 SYGVKD. The CDR3 sequence is 16 residues long. CDR3 in DNA: TGTGCCATCAGTGAGCAGACTAGCGGGAGAAAGTACGAGCAGTACTTC. This translates into CAISEQTSGRKYEQYF.

This chain connects TRBV14 to TRBJ2-7; a weak D match, TRBD2 (5 bases). Trimming took off 4 bases at V and 0 bases at J, with 13 bases between the two ends. Germline V gene sequence: CDR1 SGHDN, CDR2 FVKESK. The CDR3 has 15 residues. The DNA of the CDR3 is TGTGCCAGCAGCCCCTCGGGGAACCTCTCCTACGAGCAGTACTTC. It codes for CASSPSGNLSYEQYF.

This chain links TRBV27 with TRBJ1-6; possibly TRBD1 for D (6 bases). The germline V and J ends were trimmed by 5 bases and 7 bases, with 12 bases remaining between them. Germline CDR1 MNHEY, CDR2 SMNVEV (reference sequence). The CDR3 contains 14 residues. The CDR3 spells CASSPQGSNSPLHF. In nucleotides, the CDR3 is TGTGCCAGCAGTCCCCAGGGGAGCAATTCACCCCTCCACTTT.

The chain couples TRBV28 to TRBJ2-7, with 9 positions matching TRBD1. CDR3 length: 19 residues. V was pared by 6 bases and J by 3 bases, with 21 bases of the junction left unmatched. Germline loops: CDR1 MDHEN, CDR2 SYDVKM. The CDR3 nucleotides read TGTGCCAGCAGCCATTTATCGCCTATAACAGGGGGCGACCACTACGAGCAGTACTTC. Translation: CASSHLSPITGGDHYEQYF.

V usage is TRBV10-1 and J usage is TRBJ1-2; no clear D. Trimming removed 9 bases from V and 4 bases from J, with 6 bases in between. Germline-derived CDR1 and CDR2 are WNHNN and SYGVQD (reference sequence). The CDR3 loop spans 10 amino acids. DNA for the CDR3: TGCGCCAGTGAGTCCTATGGCTACACCTTC. This translates into CASESYGYTF.

With respect to this clone: The same CDR3 also results from other DNA sequences found in this sample. The chain has TRBV7-9 and TRBJ2-7; weak D call: TRBD2 (5 bases). Germline loops: CDR1 SEHNR, CDR2 FQNEAQ (reference sequence). Deletions cut 5 bases from V and 7 bases from J, with 9 bases between. The CDR3 extends over 11 amino acids. CDR3 loop: CASSLTGEQYF. The DNA for the CDR3 is TGTGCCAGCAGCCTAACGGGAGAGCAGTACTTC.

This clone was detected once. The gene calls are TRBV5-3 and TRBJ2-2; 11 bases map to TRBD2. TRBV5-3 is an open reading frame whose function is uncertain. The length of the CDR3 is 20 residues. V lost 2 bases and J lost 1; bases outside the gene matches: 13. The CDR3 DNA sequence: TGTGCCAGAAGCTTTGCGACCGAACTAGCGGGGGTTTTGAACACCGGGGAGCTGTTTTTT. Encoded protein: CARSFATELAGVLNTGELFF.

The chain recombines TRBV19 with TRBJ1-1; the D is unclear. V was clipped by 10 bases and J by 1 base, with 16 bases between them. The CDR3 extends over 14 amino acids. Germline loops: CDR1 LNHDA, CDR2 SQIVND (reference sequence). Here the CDR3 reads CATYTREENTEAFF. DNA of the CDR3: TGTGCCACCTATACGCGGGAAGAGAACACTGAAGCTTTCTTT.

This chain joins TRBV11-2 and TRBJ2-7; 7 nucleotides line up with TRBD2. J was trimmed by 4 bases and V by 0 bases; bases with no gene match: 6. CDR1 is SGHAT, CDR2 FQNNGV, per germline. The CDR3 has 15 amino acids. The CDR3 reads CASSLEAGASYEQYF. CDR3 DNA sequence: TGTGCCAGCAGCTTAGAGGCGGGAGCCAGTTACGAGCAGTACTTC. Complete variable domain (other parts from reference TRBV11-2 and TRBJ2-7): EAGVAQSPRYKIIEKRQSVAFWCNPISGHATLYWYQQILGQGPKLLIQFQNNGVVDDSQLPKDRFSAERLKGVDSTLKIQPAKLEDSAVYLCASSLEAGASYEQYFGPGTRLTVT.

V is TRBV27 and J is TRBJ2-7; TRBD2 agrees at 7 bases. The V gene's germline CDR1 is MNHEY and CDR2 SMNVEV (reference sequence). The CDR3 covers 13 residues. Trimming took 6 bases from V and 3 from J; bases not matched to a gene: 5. The CDR3 DNA sequence: TGTGCCAGCAGGGGGCGGGAGAACTACGAGCAGTACTTC. This translates into CASRGRENYEQYF.

The J gene is TRBJ2-7, the V gene TRBV4-3; perhaps TRBD2 as D (5 bases). The CDR3 sequence is 16 residues long. Germline CDR1 LGHNA, CDR2 YSLEER. The ends were cut back, 0 bases at V and 3 bases at J, with 15 bases in the middle. CDR3 coding DNA: TGCGCCAGCAGCCAAGATCGGGGTGGCGCGGGCTACGAGCAGTACTTC. Its translation: CASSQDRGGAGYEQYF.

The V and J genes are TRBV7-2 and TRBJ2-7, with TRBD1 identical over 7 bases. Losses at the gene ends were 6 bases for V and 2 bases for J; bases not matched to a gene: 10. The CDR3 runs 15 residues. Germline CDR1 is SGHTA and CDR2 is FQGNSA. This chain's CDR3 is CASSPEGTATYEQYF. The DNA of the CDR3 is TGTGCCAGCAGTCCAGAGGGGACAGCAACCTACGAGCAGTACTTC.

This chain links TRBV15 with TRBJ1-2; 7 bases match TRBD1. Unmatched junction bases numbered 3, after V lost 3 bases and J lost 8 bases. CDR1 is LNHNV, CDR2 YYDKDF, per germline (reference sequence). The CDR3 consists of 12 residues. In DNA form, the CDR3 reads TGTGCCACCAGCAGGGAGGACAGGGGCTACACCTTC. It encodes CATSREDRGYTF. The variable domain in full, completed from reference TRBV15 and TRBJ1-2, reads DAMVIQNPRYQVTQFGKPVTLSCSQTLNHNVMYWYQQKSSQAPKLLFHYYDKDFNNEADTPDNFQSRRPNTSFCFLDIRSPGLGDTAMYLCATSREDRGYTFGSGTRLTVV.

This chain links TRBV4-1 with TRBJ2-1; 9 bases agree with TRBD1. V was clipped by 0 bases and J by 8 bases; unmatched bases: 8. Germline CDR1 is MGHRA and CDR2 is YSYEKL. CDR3 size: 16 residues. CDR3 sequence: CASSQDHGTGIYEQFF. The DNA for the CDR3 is TGCGCCAGCAGCCAAGATCATGGGACAGGGATCTATGAGCAGTTCTTC.

A remark on this clone: The same CDR3 arises from other DNA sequences in this sample as well. V usage is TRBV9 and J usage is TRBJ2-1, with 10 bases that match TRBD2. CDR1 is SGDLS, CDR2 YYNGEE, per germline. V shed 0 bases and J 2 bases; nucleotides not matched to a gene: 2. The CDR3 extends over 16 amino acids. The CDR3 DNA is TGTGCCAGCAGCGTAGAGACTAGCGGGCCCTACAATGAGCAGTTCTTC. It translates to CASSVETSGPYNEQFF.

This chain links TRBV6-4 with TRBJ2-7; D is ambiguous. Trimming pared 7 bases from V and 2 bases from J, leaving 12 bases between. Germline loops: CDR1 MRHNA, CDR2 SNTAGT. This CDR3 region has 13 residues. DNA of the CDR3: TGTGCCAGCAAAGACTTGACCCCCTACGAGCAGTACTTC. It translates to CASKDLTPYEQYF.

The chain has TRBV4-3 and TRBJ2-3, with D possibly being TRBD2 (6 bases). CDR3 size: 16 residues. V was pared by 0 bases and J by 5 bases, with 15 bases between. CDR1 and CDR2 (germline): LGHNA, YSLEER. CDR3 in amino acids: CASSQDRAGKGDTQYF. In DNA form, the CDR3 reads TGCGCCAGCAGCCAAGATCGAGCGGGCAAAGGAGATACGCAGTATTTT.